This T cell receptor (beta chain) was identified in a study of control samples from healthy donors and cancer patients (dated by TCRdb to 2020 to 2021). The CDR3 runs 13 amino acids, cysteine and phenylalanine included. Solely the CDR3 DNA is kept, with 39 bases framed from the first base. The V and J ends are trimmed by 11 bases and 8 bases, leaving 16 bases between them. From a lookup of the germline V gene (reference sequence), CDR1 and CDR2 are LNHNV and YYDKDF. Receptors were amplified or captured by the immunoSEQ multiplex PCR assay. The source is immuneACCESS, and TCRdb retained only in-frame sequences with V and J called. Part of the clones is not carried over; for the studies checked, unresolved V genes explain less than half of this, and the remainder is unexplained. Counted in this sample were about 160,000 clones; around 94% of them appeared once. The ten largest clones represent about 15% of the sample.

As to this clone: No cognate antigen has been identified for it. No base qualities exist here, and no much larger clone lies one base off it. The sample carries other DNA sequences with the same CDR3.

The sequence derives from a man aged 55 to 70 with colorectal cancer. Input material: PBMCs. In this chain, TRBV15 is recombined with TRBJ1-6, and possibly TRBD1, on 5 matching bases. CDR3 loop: CASQGVTDSPLHF. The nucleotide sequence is TGTGCCTCACAAGGGGTGACGGATTCACCCCTCCACTTT.